This T cell receptor beta chain is drawn from a study of human T cells and chemical hapten exposure. Findings of the study overall: Higher patch test scores went with higher counts of PT1 expanded TCRs.

The table lists this clonotype with a few counts. What it binds is unknown. The length of the CDR3 is 12 residues. Germline lookup yields CDR1 MNHEY and CDR2 SVGAGI. Between the trimmed V and J ends, which lost 8 bases and 8 bases, there was a span of 14 bases. What the library attached to individual cDNA molecules were unique molecular identifiers. Original data processing: The median was around 88,000 TCRs per sample, ranging roughly 20,000 to 690,600. TCRdb processed the RACE reads anew with MiXCR; each CDR3 protein has one entry. The V and J calls and clone size come from TCRdb's table, not from the authors' own analysis. Of about 73,000 distinct CDR3 sequences listed, 7.5% to 9.5% are singletons. This sample's time point: patch test 2, 6 weeks after DPC sensitization. Treatment in this sample: therapeutic diphenylcyclopropenone sensitization with weekly scalp DPC.

The gene calls are TRBV6-5 and TRBJ2-3, with D perhaps matching TRBD2 (6 bases). This receptor was taken from a woman aged 45-60 years with alopecia areata. Some clones in this sample may be carry-over from other donors' samples. The sequencing here drew on whole blood, taken in connection with sensitization to the hapten diphenylcyclopropenone (DPC). The CDR3 sequence: CASSNRGGTQYF. DNA for the CDR3: TGTGCCAGCTCTAATAGGGGAGGTACGCAGTATTTT.